The clone carrying this T cell receptor (beta chain) was seen only a few times. No antigen is known for it. Template switching added a universal primer binding site, and final cDNA carried unique molecular identifiers. MiXCR, run by TCRdb on the 5' RACE reads, gives a single entry per CDR3 protein. The sample consists of roughly 720,000 distinct CDR3 sequences, 15% to 20% of them appearing once. This entry is derived from a study of identical twins. V gave up 11 bases and J gave up 7 bases, with 15 bases separating them. In germline, CDR1 is SNHLY, CDR2 FYNNEI. The CDR3 sequence is 13 residues long. Regarding the study as a whole: Analyses of zero insertions could, in part, be confounded by invariant MAIT and iNKT cells. The study found weaker excess twin sharing in beta out-of-frame sequences.

This same sample was also part of a study on T cells expressing NK-cell markers. That paper adds: Repertoire data for TCR beta were derived from sorted T cells (CD3+CD56+NKG2C+, CD3+CD56+NKG2C- and CD3+CD56-NKG2C+).

Sequenced input: PBMCs. This TCR was sampled from a woman in her late teens or twenties in good health. The chain combines TRBV2 with TRBJ1-6; no clear D. CDR3 coding DNA: TGTGCCGCGACCCCGGTGGGCAATTCACCCCTCCACTTT. This codes for CAATPVGNSPLHF.